A selection of T cell receptor beta chains follows, all from one sample in a study of radiation and T cells in renal cell carcinoma. Clones were sequenced by immunoSEQ multiplex PCR, and TCRdb holds only the in-frame ones, with some missing. Of 120,000 to 150,000 clones in the sample, less than 90% are singletons; the top ten hold roughly 23%. This specimen consisted of blood, obtained from a patient whose treatment included radiotherapy and nephrectomy. The receptors derive from a woman aged 45-59 years with renal cell carcinoma. Each CDR3 is given with its conserved first and last residue. A D gene is named only where the DNA matches it firmly. For some rows the clone size is stated as once, few or many, or as a class when expanded; others skip it.

d_call clone_size j_call v_call cdr3_nt cdr3_aa
TRBD1 few TRBJ2-3 TRBV19 TGTGCCAGTGGCCGGGGACAGTCAGATACGCAGTATTTT CASGRGQSDTQYF
. . TRBJ2-7 TRBV11-3 TGTGCCAGCAGCTTAGATAGTGAGAATGAGAGGTACTTC CASSLDSENERYF
. . TRBJ2-7 TRBV7-6 TGTGCCAGCAGCTTAGCAGCGTCCCAGCAGGCCTACAACCCCTACGAGCAGTACTTC CASSLAASQQAYNPYEQYF
. once TRBJ2-7 TRBV7-9 TGTGCCAGCAGCCCACTTCCAGCGGAAAAGTACGAGCAGTACTTC CASSPLPAEKYEQYF
. once TRBJ2-2 TRBV27 TGTGCCAGCAGTTTAACGGGGCCCGGGGAGCTGTTTTTT CASSLTGPGELFF
TRBD1 . TRBJ2-7 TRBV7-2 TGTGCCAGCAGCTTAGCGGGGACAGGGGGGAGCTACGAGCAGTACTTC CASSLAGTGGSYEQYF
. . TRBJ2-5 TRBV7-6 TGTGCCAGCAGCCCTAGCCCCAGACTAGTACTAGAGACCCAGTACTTC CASSPSPRLVLETQYF
. . TRBJ2-3 TRBV7-2 TGTGCCAGCAGCTATACCCCCGCCCGGGGCCCAGATACGCAGTATTTT CASSYTPARGPDTQYF
. . TRBJ2-7 TRBV1 TGCACCAGCAGCTTACCTAGGGGGGTAGTCTCCTACGAGCAGTACTTC CTSSLPRGVVSYEQYF
. few TRBJ1-6 TRBV30 TGTGCCTGGAGTGCCGACCAGGGTTCACCCCTCCACTTT CAWSADQGSPLHF
. . TRBJ2-7 TRBV5-6 TGTGCCAGCAGCTCCCGGTGGAAGGGCCCTACCTCCTACGAGCAGTACTTC CASSSRWKGPTSYEQYF
. . TRBJ2-1 TRBV1 TGCACCAGCAGCCAAGAGGTACAGGGCGGGAGGTTCTTTGAGCAGTTCTTC CTSSQEVQGGRFFEQFF
. once TRBJ2-7 TRBV7-8 TGTGCCAGCAGCTTCGGGGCCGATGGGTCCTACGAGCAGTACTTC CASSFGADGSYEQYF
. . TRBJ2-6 TRBV9 TGTGCCAGCCGCTCAGGGCTCTCTGGGGCCAACGTCCTGACTTTC CASRSGLSGANVLTF
TRBD1 . TRBJ2-5 TRBV4-3 TGCGCCAGCAGCCAAGACCGGGGCCAGGGGGCGGACCAGTACTTC CASSQDRGQGADQYF
TRBD2 . TRBJ2-7 TRBV7-9 TGTGCCAGCAGCTTAGTAGTAGCGGGAGTTGACGAGCAGTACTTC CASSLVVAGVDEQYF
TRBD1 . TRBJ1-5 TRBV30 TGTGCCTGGAGTTTACAGGGGAATCAGCCCCAGCATTTT CAWSLQGNQPQHF
. . TRBJ1-5 TRBV23-1 TGCGCCAGCAGCCACCTCGGGGTAATCGTTTGGAATCAGCCCCAGCATTTT CASSHLGVIVWNQPQHF
TRBD1 few TRBJ1-2 TRBV4-1 TGCGCCAGCAGCCAATCGCCGACAGGGAAAATTGGCTACACCTTC CASSQSPTGKIGYTF
. . TRBJ1-2 TRBV18 TGTGCCAGCTCAAATTTTGGGCAAAACTATGGCTACACCTTC CASSNFGQNYGYTF
TRBD2 . TRBJ2-7 TRBV7-2 TGTGCCAGCAGCTTAGAGTTGGCTAGCGGGGGGAACGAGCAGTACTTC CASSLELASGGNEQYF
TRBD1 . TRBJ2-7 TRBV19 TGTGCCAGTAACCCCCGACAGGGAAGATCCTACGAGCAGTACTTC CASNPRQGRSYEQYF
. . TRBJ1-1 TRBV27 TGTGCCAGTTGGGGGTATACTGAAGCTTTCTTT CASWGYTEAFF
TRBD1 . TRBJ1-1 TRBV10-3 TGTGCCATCAGTGAGTTCCGGGACAGGGATACTGAAGCTTTCTTT CAISEFRDRDTEAFF
. . TRBJ2-7 TRBV6-1 TGTGCCAGCATTTCTCCCACCTACGAGCAGTACTTC CASISPTYEQYF
. . TRBJ2-2 TRBV9 TGTGCCAGCAGCGTATTCAATACGGTCAACACCGGGGAGCTGTTTTTT CASSVFNTVNTGELFF
TRBD2 . TRBJ2-2 TRBV19 TGTGCCAGTAGTGTCGGGACTAGATTAGCCGGGGAGCTGTTTTTT CASSVGTRLAGELFF
TRBD2 . TRBJ2-7 TRBV7-2 TGTGCCAGCAGCGCTATGCGACTAGCGGGGTTTACCGAGCAGTACTTC CASSAMRLAGFTEQYF
. . TRBJ2-5 TRBV9 TGTGCCAGCAGCGTACAGGCCTTTCAAGAGACCCAGTACTTC CASSVQAFQETQYF
. . TRBJ1-2 TRBV7-2 TGTGCCAGCAGCTTAGTTAGGGCTGGCTACACCTTC CASSLVRAGYTF
. . TRBJ1-5 TRBV10-3 TGTGCCATCAGGAGGGATGTGGGCCAGCCCCAGCATTTT CAIRRDVGQPQHF
. once TRBJ2-2 TRBV7-2 TGTGCCAGCAGCCCCGCAGGTAGTACCAACACCGGGGAGCTGTTTTTT CASSPAGSTNTGELFF
. . TRBJ1-5 TRBV2 TGTGCCAGCAGGCATGGAGATAGCAATCAGCCCCAGCATTTT CASRHGDSNQPQHF
TRBD2 . TRBJ2-1 TRBV9 TGTGCCAGCAGCGTAGGCAGCGGGGGGGCCGTCGATGAGCAGTTCTTC CASSVGSGGAVDEQFF
TRBD1 . TRBJ1-5 TRBV6-5 TGTGCCACCAGTTCAGGGGGCCCTCCTCAGCCCCAGCATTTT CATSSGGPPQPQHF
. . TRBJ2-7 TRBV5-1 TGCGCCAGCAGCCCCCAGGGGGGGACCTACGAGCAGTACTTC CASSPQGGTYEQYF
. . TRBJ1-1 TRBV18 TGTGCCAGCTCACCAATCCGGGGTTCGGACACTGAAGCTTTCTTT CASSPIRGSDTEAFF
TRBD1 . TRBJ2-2 TRBV5-6 TGTGCCAGCAGCTTGTTGGACAGGGGCGACACCGGGGAGCTGTTTTTT CASSLLDRGDTGELFF
. . TRBJ2-5 TRBV5-1 TGCGCCAGCAGCCCCCTGCCGGGGTTGGAGACCCAGTACTTC CASSPLPGLETQYF
. . TRBJ2-1 TRBV5-4 TGTGCCAGCAGCTCCGATTGGGCGGGGAAGCAGTTCTTC CASSSDWAGKQFF
TRBD1 . TRBJ2-5 TRBV6-5 TGTGCCAGCAGTTCCCGGGACAGGACCTACTTC CASSSRDRTYF
. . TRBJ2-3 TRBV25-1 TGTGCCAGCAGTGCTTCCACTGTGCGCGATAGCACAGATACGCAGTATTTT CASSASTVRDSTDTQYF
. . TRBJ1-5 TRBV30 TGTGCCCTTAGGGGGGGTGGCAATCAGCCCCAGCATTTT CALRGGGNQPQHF
. . TRBJ2-3 TRBV5-1 TGCGCCAGCAGCCCGGCAGGGGATACGCAGTATTTT CASSPAGDTQYF
. . TRBJ2-3 TRBV18 TGTGCCAGCTCACCGATGGCGGGGGCCACAGATACGCAGTATTTT CASSPMAGATDTQYF
. few TRBJ1-4 TRBV5-4 TGTGCCAGCAGCTTGGGCAAGGGCCCAGGGACTAATGAAAAACTGTTTTTT CASSLGKGPGTNEKLFF
. . TRBJ1-2 TRBV7-9 TGTGCCAGCAGCCCGCCGGTCTGGTCTGGCTACACCTTC CASSPPVWSGYTF
. . TRBJ1-1 TRBV7-2 TGTGCCAGCAGCTTAGCGTCAGGGTTAAACACTGAAGCTTTCTTT CASSLASGLNTEAFF
. . TRBJ1-4 TRBV5-6 TGTGCCAGCAGCCCCCGTCAGTCCTTTAATGAAAAACTGTTTTTT CASSPRQSFNEKLFF
TRBD1 . TRBJ2-7 TRBV5-4 TGTGCCAGCAGCCCCCCGGGACAGGGGACCTACGAGCAGTACTTC CASSPPGQGTYEQYF
. . TRBJ2-2 TRBV19 TGTGCCAGCTCGGCGAGGGGCTCCGGGGAGCTGTTTTTT CASSARGSGELFF
. . TRBJ1-1 TRBV11-3 TGTGCCAGCAGCTTCGGACGAGGCACTGAAGCTTTCTTT CASSFGRGTEAFF
TRBD1 . TRBJ1-3 TRBV2 TGTGCCAGCAGTGACGTTCCAAACAGGGGTGGAAACACCATATATTTT CASSDVPNRGGNTIYF
. once TRBJ1-1 TRBV14 TGTGCCAGCAGCCAACTGAGGTCGCTAGCGATTGAAGCTTTCTTT CASSQLRSLAIEAFF